Shown below are 9 T cell receptor beta chains from a single sample sequenced in a study of metastatic and nonmetastatic thyroid tumors. TCRdb called clones again from the PCR reads with MiXCR. The sample consists of 5,500 to 7,500 clones, 25% to 40% of them appearing once. Thyroid surgery was performed in patients who had received no treatment beforehand. Sequencing was carried out using tumor tissue. Receptor source: a female donor with papillary thyroid cancer or a benign thyroid nodule (not recorded which). Some clones in this sample may be carry-over from other donors' samples.

The chain has TRBV6-5 and TRBJ1-2; D unresolved. Per the germline V gene, CDR1 is MNHEY and CDR2 is SVGAGI. The CDR3 is 15 residues long. Trimming cost V 0 bases and J 8 bases, with 16 bases left between them. For the CDR3, the DNA is TGTGCCAGCAGTTACTCAGGAAGTACTGGAAGCGGCTACACCTTC. Amino acids: CASSYSGSTGSGYTF.

By share of the sample, this clone is medium-sized (0.01 to 0.1%). The chain recombines TRBV11-2 with TRBJ2-3; D is perhaps TRBD2 (5 bases). CDR1 and CDR2 (germline): SGHAT, FQNNGV. V was clipped by 3 bases and J by 5 bases, with 12 bases between them. This CDR3 comprises 14 residues. The CDR3 sequence is CASSFSPGKDTQYF. In nucleotides, the CDR3 is TGTGCCAGCAGCTTCAGCCCGGGGAAAGATACGCAGTATTTT.

The chain links TRBV2 to TRBJ1-2; D not certain. Trimming cost V 3 bases and J 5 bases, with 16 bases left between them. The CDR3 contains 15 residues. The V gene's germline CDR1 is SNHLY and CDR2 FYNNEI. The CDR3 is CASSENPDPGYGYTF. CDR3 in DNA: TGTGCCAGCAGTGAGAATCCAGACCCGGGGTATGGCTACACCTTC.

The table lists this clone with many counts. The chain combines TRBV5-6 with TRBJ1-5; D not resolved. The CDR3 has 14 amino acids. With 3 bases removed from V and 5 bases from J, the gap between germline ends came to 12 bases. The germline V gene has CDR1 SGHDT and CDR2 YYEEEE. CDR3 sequence (DNA): TGTGCCAGCAGCTCTCAAAATGCGTATCAGCCCCAGCATTTT. This gives the protein CASSSQNAYQPQHF.

V usage is TRBV20-1 and J usage is TRBJ1-6; 8 bases are shared with TRBD1. CDR3 length: 16 amino acids. Trimming cost V 0 bases and J 2 bases; bases outside gene matches: 3. CDR1 DFQATT and CDR2 SNEGSKA come from the germline V gene (reference sequence). CDR3 sequence: CSARERQGTYNSPLHF. In nucleotides, the CDR3 is TGCAGTGCTAGAGAGAGACAGGGGACCTATAATTCACCCCTCCACTTT.

V is TRBV20-1 and J is TRBJ2-5, with D perhaps TRBD1 (6 bases). Germline V gene lookup returns CDR1 DFQATT and CDR2 SNEGSKA (reference sequence). CDR3 length: 11 residues. The germline V and J ends were trimmed by 3 bases and 4 bases, with 6 bases remaining between them. The CDR3 region is CSARDRETQYF. CDR3 coding DNA: TGCAGTGCTAGGGACAGAGAGACCCAGTACTTC.

In its sample, this clone is large. This chain uses TRBV28 with TRBJ1-6, with no clear D. The V and J ends lost 8 bases and 10 bases respectively, with 18 bases between them. The germline V gene encodes CDR1 MDHEN and CDR2 SYDVKM. The CDR3 runs 14 residues. The CDR3 loop reads CASRTGDIGSPLHF. The CDR3 nucleotides are TGTGCCAGCCGAACGGGAGACATCGGGTCACCCCTCCACTTT.

This clone is medium-sized. The chain joins TRBV19 to TRBJ1-6; D perhaps matches TRBD1 (5 bases). This CDR3 comprises 13 residues. V dropped 6 bases and J dropped 7 bases, with 10 bases sitting between them. Germline V gene data show CDR1 as LNHDA and CDR2 as SQIVND (reference sequence). The DNA for the CDR3 is TGTGCCAGTAGCCCGAGGACAAATTCACCCCTCCACTTT. Translating it yields CASSPRTNSPLHF.

The chain employs TRBV20-1 and TRBJ2-2; 9 bases line up with TRBD2. This CDR3 is built from 13 residues. Per germline, CDR1 DFQATT and CDR2 SNEGSKA (reference sequence). With 6 bases clipped from V and 7 bases from J, the junction kept 6 bases outside the gene matches. CDR3 in amino acids: CSAWTSAGGELFF. In DNA form, the CDR3 reads TGCAGTGCCTGGACTAGCGCTGGCGGGGAGCTGTTTTTT.